The clone carrying this TCR beta chain was recorded many times. The antigen is not known. TCRdb recomputed calls from the 5' RACE reads with MiXCR, one row per CDR3 protein. The sample has around 490,000 distinct CDR3 sequences, approximately 5.3% seen once. This entry belongs to a study of CD8 T cells in ankylosing spondylitis. The CDR3 totals 18 residues. Between the trimmed V and J ends, which lost 4 bases and 1 base, there was a span of 19 bases. Germline V lookup: CDR1 LGHNA, CDR2 YSLEER. Study findings and constraints: Seemingly distinctive of ankylosing spondylitis blood was a TCR beta motif formed by eight highly homologous variants. Disease-linked clones were found to be CD8+ and relatively rare in peripheral blood.

Specimen: blood, either unsorted or a sorted T cell fraction (not recorded which). This sequence originates from a male donor with ankylosing spondylitis. The chain couples TRBV4-3 to TRBJ2-2, with D possibly matching TRBD1 (5 bases). CDR3 DNA sequence: TGCGCCAGCAGCCCTCACCCAAGGGGCGATAAGAACACCGGGGAGCTGTTTTTT. Its translation: CASSPHPRGDKNTGELFF.